These T cell receptor beta chains were read from a single sample in a study of graft-versus-host responses after intestinal transplantation. Repertoires were generated with immunoSEQ multiplex PCR, while TCRdb's copy carries only in-frame clones and drops some. The sample contains 4,000 to 6,000 clones, approximately 24% of which appear only once. The specimen was alloreactive CD4+ T cells from a mixed lymphocyte reaction culture, collected before transplantation. Receptor source: a human patient who was an organ donor for intestinal transplantation. CDR3s include the opening cysteine and the closing phenylalanine or tryptophan. D genes are given only for firm matches. Only some rows state a clone size, as once, few, many or a class for expanded clones.

TGTGCCAGCAGTCGTGACAGGGGGCATGGCTACACCTTC	CASSRDRGHGYTF	TRBJ1-2	.	TRBV6-5	TRBD1
TGTGCCAGCAGCCAAGAAGGACTCACATACAATGAGCAGTTCTTC	CASSQEGLTYNEQFF	TRBJ2-1	medium-sized	TRBV4-2	.
TGTGCCAGCAGTGAATCCCTGAGATACGAGCAGTACTTC	CASSESLRYEQYF	TRBJ2-7	medium-sized	TRBV6-1	.
TGTGCCATTAGTGACGGAGGCACTGAAGCTTTCTTT	CAISDGGTEAFF	TRBJ1-1	.	TRBV10-3	.
TGTGCCAGCAGTAGGAGCGGGGGCACAGATACGCAGTATTTT	CASSRSGGTDTQYF	TRBJ2-3	few	TRBV28	TRBD2
TGTGCCAGCAGCGGGACAGGGATGCACGAGCAGTACTTC	CASSGTGMHEQYF	TRBJ2-7	few	TRBV2	TRBD1
TGTGCCAGCAGTTACGGGACAGGGGTCTACGAGCAGTACTTC	CASSYGTGVYEQYF	TRBJ2-7	.	TRBV2	TRBD1
TGCGCCAGCAGCCAAAAAAGTTCCGGGACAGGGTTTGAAAAACTGTTTTTT	CASSQKSSGTGFEKLFF	TRBJ1-4	medium-sized	TRBV4-1	TRBD1
TGTGCCATCAGTGAGTCAGCGGGAGGGTTGAATGAGCAGTTCTTC	CAISESAGGLNEQFF	TRBJ2-1	.	TRBV10-3	TRBD2
TGTGCCAGCAGTGAAGCGAGTAGCGGGAGGGCAGATACGCAGTATTTT	CASSEASSGRADTQYF	TRBJ2-3	.	TRBV6-1	TRBD2
TGCGCCAGCAGTCATCCAGGATCAAGCTCCTACGAGCAGTACTTC	CASSHPGSSSYEQYF	TRBJ2-7	.	TRBV23-1	.
TGTGCCTGGAGTGATTCTCCTCCCTCGAATCAGCCCCAGCATTTT	CAWSDSPPSNQPQHF	TRBJ1-5	.	TRBV30	.
TGTGCCTGGAGCCCGGACAGGGGAGGCTATGGCTACACCTTC	CAWSPDRGGYGYTF	TRBJ1-2	medium-sized	TRBV30	TRBD1
TGTGCCTGGGGGGACAGGGGGACCTACGAGCAGTACTTC	CAWGDRGTYEQYF	TRBJ2-7	medium-sized	TRBV30	TRBD1
TGTGCCAGCAGGTCAACCGGGGGCGGGGGCACCGGGGAGCTGTTTTTT	CASRSTGGGGTGELFF	TRBJ2-2	few	TRBV7-9	.